The 3 T cell receptor beta chains reported below all come from one sample, sequenced in a study of Graves' ophthalmopathy and Graves' hyperthyroidism. Investigators amplified TCR beta CDR3 regions from RNA transcripts. Amplification began with first-round RT-PCR using HTBI primers, then second-round multiplex PCR was performed. Each CDR3 protein is one row after TCRdb ran MiXCR on the multiplex PCR reads. Seen here are 580,000 or so distinct CDR3 sequences, about two fifths observed once, and the top ten hold roughly 4%. Material for sequencing was peripheral blood or thyroid tissue (not recorded which). The receptors here all came from an adult man with Graves' hyperthyroidism.

Many counts were recorded for this clonotype. The chain uses TRBV12-3 or TRBV12-4 and TRBJ1-5, with 7 positions matching TRBD1. The CDR3 covers 15 residues. With 5 bases clipped from V and 1 base from J, the junction kept 5 bases outside the gene matches. The chain's CDR3 is CASSRQGVSNQPQHF. CDR3 in DNA: TGTGCCAGCAGTCGACAGGGTGTGAGCAATCAGCCCCAGCATTTT.

This clonotype was counted many times. The rearrangement joins TRBV6-1 to TRBJ1-6; 7 bases map to TRBD1. The CDR3 has 16 amino acids. The trim removed 6 bases at V and 3 bases at J, leaving 8 bases unmatched. The germline V gene encodes CDR1 MNHNS and CDR2 SASEGT. The CDR3 sequence: CASRGQPAGYNSPLHF. The CDR3, as DNA: TGTGCCAGCAGGGGACAGCCGGCGGGCTATAATTCACCCCTCCACTTT.

This clonotype has a handful of counts. CDR3 nucleotides: TGTGCCAGCAGCTTAGTCGGGCTGAGCTCTGGAAACACCATATATTTT. Its protein is CASSLVGLSSGNTIYF. The genes are TRBV7-8 and TRBJ1-3; D is ambiguous. This CDR3 comprises 16 residues. The germline V gene encodes CDR1 SGHVS and CDR2 FQNEAQ. With 1 base removed from V and 0 bases from J, the gap between germline ends came to 10 bases.